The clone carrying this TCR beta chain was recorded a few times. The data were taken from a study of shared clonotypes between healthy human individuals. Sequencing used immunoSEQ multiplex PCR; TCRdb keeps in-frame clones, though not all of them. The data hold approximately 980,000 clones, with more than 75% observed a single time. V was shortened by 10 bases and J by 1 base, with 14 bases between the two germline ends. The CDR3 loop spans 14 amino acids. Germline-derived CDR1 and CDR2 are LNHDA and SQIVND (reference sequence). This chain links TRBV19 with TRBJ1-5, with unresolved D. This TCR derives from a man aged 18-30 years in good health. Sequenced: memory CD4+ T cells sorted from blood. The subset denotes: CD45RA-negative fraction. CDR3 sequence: CATENSGSNQPQHF. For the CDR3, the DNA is TGTGCCACCGAGAATTCTGGGAGCAATCAGCCCCAGCATTTT.